This T cell receptor beta chain originates from a study of CD8 T cells in Susac syndrome. General observations from the study: In its TCR sequencing and HLA analysis, the study acknowledged that the number of individuals was relatively small.

In blood CD8+ and CD4+ T cells, TCR beta underwent sequencing. This clonotype was picked up one time. The antigen remains unidentified. Reverse transcription of roughly 0.5 to 1 ug RNA used random hexamers. TCRdb itself ran the immunoSEQ multiplex PCR reads through MiXCR, one entry per CDR3 protein. The profile shows over 200,000 distinct CDR3 sequences, more than 85% of them singletons. The TCR was taken from a human donor with multiple sclerosis. The sequenced sample was CD4+ T cells from PBMCs.

The CDR3 loop is CASSWNSYNEQFF. As DNA, the CDR3 is TGTGCCAGCAGCTGGAACTCCTACAATGAGCAGTTCTTC. This sequence joins TRBV7-3 and TRBJ2-1; D unresolved. The CDR3 is made up of 13 amino acids. V was shortened by 4 bases and J by 0 bases, with 4 bases between the two germline ends. Germline CDR1 SGHTA, CDR2 FQGTGA.